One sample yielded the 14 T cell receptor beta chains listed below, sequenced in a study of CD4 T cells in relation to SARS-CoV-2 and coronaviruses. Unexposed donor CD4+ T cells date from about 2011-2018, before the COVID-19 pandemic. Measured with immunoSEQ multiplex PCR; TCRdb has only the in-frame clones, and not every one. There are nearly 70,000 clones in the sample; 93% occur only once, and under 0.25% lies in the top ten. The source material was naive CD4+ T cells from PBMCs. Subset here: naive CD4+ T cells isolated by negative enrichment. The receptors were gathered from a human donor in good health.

The CDR3 loop reads CASSYSGTDSYEQYF. DNA of the CDR3: TGTGCCAGCAGTTATTCCGGGACTGACTCCTACGAGCAGTACTTC. This chain uses TRBV6-5 with TRBJ2-7, with a weak D call TRBD2 (6 bases). Deletions cut 3 bases from V and 0 bases from J, with 12 bases between. This CDR3 has 15 residues. The germline CDR1 and CDR2 sequences are MNHEY and SVGAGI.

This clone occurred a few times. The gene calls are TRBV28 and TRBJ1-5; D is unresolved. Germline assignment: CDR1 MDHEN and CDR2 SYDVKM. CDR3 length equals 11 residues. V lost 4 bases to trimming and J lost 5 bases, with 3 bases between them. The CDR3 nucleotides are TGTGCCAGCAGTTCGGATCAGCCCCAGCATTTT. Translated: CASSSDQPQHF.

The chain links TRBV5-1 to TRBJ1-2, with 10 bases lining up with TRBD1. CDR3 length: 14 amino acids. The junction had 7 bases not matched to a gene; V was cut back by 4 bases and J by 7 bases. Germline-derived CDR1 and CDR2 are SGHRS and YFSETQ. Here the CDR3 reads CASSTRQGAPGYTF. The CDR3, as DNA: TGCGCCAGCAGCACCCGACAGGGGGCCCCTGGCTACACCTTC.

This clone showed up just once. CDR3 nucleotides: TGTGCCAGCACCCTTTGGGGGGGCACGGGGGCCAACGTCCTGACTTTC. This gives the protein CASTLWGGTGANVLTF. V gene TRBV7-3 combines with J gene TRBJ2-6; a weak D match, TRBD2 (7 bases). Germline V gives CDR1 SGHTA, CDR2 FQGTGA. This CDR3 has 16 amino acids. The germline V and J ends were trimmed by 7 bases and 4 bases, with 17 bases remaining between them.

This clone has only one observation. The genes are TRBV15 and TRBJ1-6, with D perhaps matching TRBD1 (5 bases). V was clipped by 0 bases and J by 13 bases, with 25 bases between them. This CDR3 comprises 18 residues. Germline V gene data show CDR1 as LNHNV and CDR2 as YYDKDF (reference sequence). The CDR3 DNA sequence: TGTGCCACCAGCAGAGATACGGGGCACAGGAGCAGAGAAAGGCCCCTCCACTTT. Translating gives CATSRDTGHRSRERPLHF.

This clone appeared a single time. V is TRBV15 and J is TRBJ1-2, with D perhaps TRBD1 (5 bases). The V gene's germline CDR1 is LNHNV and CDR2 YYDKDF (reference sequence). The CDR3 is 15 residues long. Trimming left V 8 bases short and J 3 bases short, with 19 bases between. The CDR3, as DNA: TGTGCCACCGGGGGGACGGGGACTATGGACTATGGCTACACCTTC. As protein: CATGGTGTMDYGYTF.

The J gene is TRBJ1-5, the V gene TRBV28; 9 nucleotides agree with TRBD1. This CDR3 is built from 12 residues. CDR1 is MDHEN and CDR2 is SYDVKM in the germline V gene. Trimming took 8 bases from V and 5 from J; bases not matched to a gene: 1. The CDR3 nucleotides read TGTGCCAGCTGGGACAGGGATCAGCCCCAGCATTTT. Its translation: CASWDRDQPQHF.

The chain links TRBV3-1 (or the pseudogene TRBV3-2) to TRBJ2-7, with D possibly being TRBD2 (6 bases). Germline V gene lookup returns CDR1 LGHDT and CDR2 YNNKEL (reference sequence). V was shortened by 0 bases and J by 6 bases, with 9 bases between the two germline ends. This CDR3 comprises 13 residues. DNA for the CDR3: TGTGCCAGCAGCCAAGACGCCGGGGGCGAGCAGTACTTC. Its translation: CASSQDAGGEQYF.

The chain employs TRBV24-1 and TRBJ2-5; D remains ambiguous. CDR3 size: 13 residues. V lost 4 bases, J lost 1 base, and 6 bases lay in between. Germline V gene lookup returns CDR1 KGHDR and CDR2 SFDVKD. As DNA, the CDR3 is TGTGCCACCAGTGAAGGGTCCCAAGAGACCCAGTACTTC. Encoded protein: CATSEGSQETQYF.

The CDR3 loop is CASRVGQIYGYTF. CDR3 bases: TGTGCCAGCAGGGTCGGACAGATCTATGGCTACACCTTC. The V and J genes are TRBV28 and TRBJ1-2; tentatively, D is TRBD1 (6 bases). Per germline, CDR1 MDHEN and CDR2 SYDVKM. The V end lost 6 bases, the J end lost 4 bases, and 12 bases lay between the germline ends. This CDR3 is built from 13 residues.

Written as DNA, the CDR3 is TGTGCTAGTGGTTTGGGTCCGGGATCAGATACGCAGTATTTT. Encoded protein: CASGLGPGSDTQYF. J is TRBJ2-3 and V is TRBV12-5; a possible D gene is TRBD2 (5 bases). CDR3 length: 14 residues. The germline gives CDR1 LGHNT, CDR2 FRNRAP. Trimming removed 1 base at V and 4 bases at J, with 9 bases between. Supplemented by reference TRBV12-5 and TRBJ2-3, the full variable domain reads DARVTQTPRHKVTEMGQEVTMRCQPILGHNTVFWYRQTMMQGLELLAYFRNRAPLDDSGMPKDRFSAEMPDATLATLKIQPSEPRDSAVYFCASGLGPGSDTQYFGPGTRLTVL.

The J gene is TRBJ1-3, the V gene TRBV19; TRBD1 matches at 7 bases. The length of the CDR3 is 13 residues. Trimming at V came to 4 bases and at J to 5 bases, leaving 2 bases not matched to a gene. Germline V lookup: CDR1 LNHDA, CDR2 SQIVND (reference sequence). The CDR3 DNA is TGTGCCAGTAGTACGGGACAGCGAAACACCATATATTTT. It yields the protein CASSTGQRNTIYF.

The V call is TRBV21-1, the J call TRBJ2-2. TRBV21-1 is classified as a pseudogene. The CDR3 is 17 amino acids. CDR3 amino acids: CASSKRWPLYSLRELFF. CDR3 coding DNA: TGTGCCAGCAGCAAAAGGTGGCCACTATACAGCCTCCGGGAGCTGTTTTTT.

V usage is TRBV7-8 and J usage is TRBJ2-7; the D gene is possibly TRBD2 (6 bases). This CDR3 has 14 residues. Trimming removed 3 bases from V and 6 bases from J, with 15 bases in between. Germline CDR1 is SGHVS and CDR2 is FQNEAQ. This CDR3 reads CASSFDRGWAEQYF. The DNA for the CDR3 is TGTGCCAGCAGCTTCGATCGGGGGTGGGCCGAGCAGTACTTC.